These 14 T cell receptor beta chains share one sample of origin, sequenced in a study of OX40 agonist ivuxolimab in advanced cancers. Library construction relied on the immunoSEQ multiplex PCR assay. In its TCRdb copy, this immuneACCESS table keeps in-frame sequences only and misses some clones. Where compared with another copy, unresolved V genes explain less than half of these, and the others have no known cause. This sample gives more than 40,000 clones in total; approximately 80% of them show up just once. Around 2% of the sample is held by the ten biggest clonotypes. The sample here was CD4+ or CD8+ T cells sorted from blood, taken in a trial of the OX40 agonist ivuxolimab. The receptors stem from an adult with an advanced solid tumor such as melanoma, head and neck, liver or kidney cancer.

The chain carries TRBV29-1 and TRBJ2-5; D might be TRBD1 (5 bases). Germline V CDR1 and CDR2: SQVTM, ANQGSEA. V lost 4 bases and J lost 8, with 14 bases in between. The CDR3 has 12 amino acids. The CDR3 DNA sequence: TGCAGCGTTGCCAGGGAACAAGGTACCCAGTACTTC. Encoded protein: CSVAREQGTQYF.

This clone was seen a single time. The chain links TRBV2 to TRBJ2-3; 8 nucleotides line up with TRBD2. CDR1 SNHLY and CDR2 FYNNEI come from the germline V gene. The CDR3 loop spans 16 amino acids. Trimming removed 8 bases from V and 1 base from J; junction bases left unmatched: 11. CDR3 bases: TGTGCCAGCTCCCTCGGGAGGGACGGCCGCACAGATACGCAGTATTTT. This sequence encodes CASSLGRDGRTDTQYF.

The chain has TRBV7-8 and TRBJ2-2; D remains ambiguous. The CDR3 totals 16 residues. Germline V gene lookup returns CDR1 SGHVS and CDR2 FQNEAQ. V was pared by 1 base and J by 6 bases, with 15 bases between. The CDR3 bases are TGTGCCAGCAGCTTAGTAGACGGAGAAGGATCCGGGGAGCTGTTTTTT. Its translation is CASSLVDGEGSGELFF.

CDR3 residues: CASSLTSGAYNEQFF. CDR3 bases: TGTGCCAGCAGCTTAACTAGCGGGGCCTACAATGAGCAGTTCTTC. The J gene is TRBJ2-1, the V gene TRBV7-3, with 8 bases identical to TRBD2. The germline V gene encodes CDR1 SGHTA and CDR2 FQGTGA. This CDR3 is built from 15 residues. Germline trimming cut 0 bases from V and 2 bases from J; bases unmatched to any gene: 0.

The V call is TRBV27, the J call TRBJ2-2; 9 bases align to TRBD2. Germline V gene lookup returns CDR1 MNHEY and CDR2 SMNVEV (reference sequence). This CDR3 region has 16 residues. J gave up 6 bases and V 0 bases, and 5 bases lay outside the gene matches. CDR3 in amino acids: CASSLSSSGKPGELFF. CDR3 in DNA: TGTGCCAGCAGTTTATCGTCTAGCGGGAAACCCGGGGAGCTGTTTTTT.

J is TRBJ1-1 and V is TRBV7-8; no clear D gene. Per the germline V gene, CDR1 is SGHVS and CDR2 is FQNEAQ. CDR3 length: 16 residues. V lost 4 bases and J lost 0, with 15 bases in between. For the CDR3, the DNA is TGTGCCAGCAGCTCACGACGTTTTTCCCTGAACACTGAAGCTTTCTTT. This encodes CASSSRRFSLNTEAFF.

The chain combines TRBV10-3 with TRBJ2-1; TRBD2 matches 11 bases. Looked up from germline, CDR1 is ENHRY and CDR2 is SYGVKD. CDR3 length: 15 amino acids. V shed 4 bases and J 4 bases; nucleotides not matched to a gene: 3. In nucleotides, the CDR3 is TGTGCCATCAGTGGGGGGACTAGCGGTTACAATGAGCAGTTCTTC. Protein sequence: CAISGGTSGYNEQFF.

The chain recombines TRBV27 with TRBJ2-1, with 7 positions matching TRBD2. The V gene's germline CDR1 is MNHEY and CDR2 SMNVEV (reference sequence). V lost 10 bases, J lost 5 bases, and 11 bases stayed unmatched. The CDR3 contains 14 residues. The CDR3 DNA is TGTGCCACCTCGCGCGGGAGAAGCGACAATGAGCAGTTCTTC. Amino acid sequence: CATSRGRSDNEQFF.

This chain joins TRBV5-1 and TRBJ1-2, with D possibly TRBD1 on 6 matching bases. Germline V gene data show CDR1 as SGHRS and CDR2 as YFSETQ. Trimming stripped 0 bases from V and 0 bases from J, with 12 bases between. The CDR3 runs to 16 residues. The CDR3 DNA sequence: TGCGCCAGCAGCTTGGCGCAAGGGGGGACTAACTATGGCTACACCTTC. This codes for CASSLAQGGTNYGYTF.

The chain joins TRBV28 to TRBJ2-3; the D gene is possibly TRBD2 (6 bases). This CDR3 spans 17 amino acids. CDR1 is MDHEN, CDR2 SYDVKM, per germline. V shed 5 bases and J shed 3 bases, with 21 bases lying between them. CDR3 region: CASSGDFRASGTDTQYF. The CDR3 DNA reads TGTGCCAGCAGTGGAGACTTCCGGGCGAGCGGGACAGATACGCAGTATTTT.

The rearrangement joins TRBV28 to TRBJ1-4; TRBD1 matches at 9 bases. CDR3 length: 14 amino acids. J lost 7 bases, V lost 6 bases, and 6 bases had no gene match. Looked up from germline, CDR1 is MDHEN and CDR2 is SYDVKM. The CDR3 here is CASRRTGVPEKLFF. In DNA form, the CDR3 reads TGTGCCAGCAGGCGGACAGGGGTTCCTGAAAAACTGTTTTTT.

V usage is TRBV5-4 and J usage is TRBJ1-2, with D possibly matching TRBD1 (5 bases). The CDR3 runs 15 residues. Trimming took 6 bases from V and 2 from J, leaving 17 bases between them. Germline V CDR1 and CDR2: SGHNT, YYREEE (reference sequence). CDR3 region: CASIKDGAGNYGYTF. CDR3 DNA sequence: TGTGCCAGCATCAAGGACGGCGCAGGGAACTATGGCTACACCTTC.

This clone has just one count. The rearrangement joins TRBV12-5 to TRBJ1-1; D is unresolved. Germline V gives CDR1 LGHNT, CDR2 FRNRAP. V was trimmed by 1 base and J by 0 bases, leaving 9 bases between them. CDR3 size: 15 residues. DNA for the CDR3: TGTGCTAGTGGTTTGGGGGCCCCTGTGAACACTGAAGCTTTCTTT. It specifies CASGLGAPVNTEAFF.

This clone has more than one count but fewer than ten. This chain joins TRBV28 and TRBJ1-6; possible D gene TRBD1, 5 bases. Germline V gene sequence: CDR1 MDHEN, CDR2 SYDVKM. The CDR3 totals 18 residues. The ends were cut back, 3 bases at V and 5 bases at J, with 20 bases in the middle. CDR3 DNA sequence: TGTGCCAGCAGTTTGTTCACTAGTTACAGGAGAAATAATTCACCCCTCCACTTT. This translates into CASSLFTSYRRNNSPLHF.